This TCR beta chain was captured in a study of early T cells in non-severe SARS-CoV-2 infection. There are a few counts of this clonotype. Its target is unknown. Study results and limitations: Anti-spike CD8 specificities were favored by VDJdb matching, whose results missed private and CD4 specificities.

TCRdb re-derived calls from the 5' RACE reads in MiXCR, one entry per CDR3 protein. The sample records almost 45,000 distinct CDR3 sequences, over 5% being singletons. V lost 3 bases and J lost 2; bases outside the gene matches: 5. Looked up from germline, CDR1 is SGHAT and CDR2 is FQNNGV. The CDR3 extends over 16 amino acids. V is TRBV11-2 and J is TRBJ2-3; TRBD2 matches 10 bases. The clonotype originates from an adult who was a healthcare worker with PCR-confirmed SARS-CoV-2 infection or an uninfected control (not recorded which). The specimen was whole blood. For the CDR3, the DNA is TGTGCCAGCAGCTTCGGAGCGGGGGGGCCCACAGATACGCAGTATTTT. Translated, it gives CASSFGAGGPTDTQYF.